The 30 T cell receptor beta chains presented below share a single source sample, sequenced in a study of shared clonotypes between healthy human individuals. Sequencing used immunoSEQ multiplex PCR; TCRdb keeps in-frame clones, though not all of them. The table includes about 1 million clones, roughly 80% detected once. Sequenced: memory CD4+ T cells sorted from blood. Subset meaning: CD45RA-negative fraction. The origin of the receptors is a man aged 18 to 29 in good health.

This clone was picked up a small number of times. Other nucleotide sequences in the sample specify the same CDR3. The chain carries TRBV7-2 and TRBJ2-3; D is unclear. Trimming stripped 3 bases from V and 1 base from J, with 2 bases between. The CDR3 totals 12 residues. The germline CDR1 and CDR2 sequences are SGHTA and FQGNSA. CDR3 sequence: CASSFGTDTQYF. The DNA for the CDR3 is TGTGCCAGCAGCTTTGGCACAGATACGCAGTATTTT.

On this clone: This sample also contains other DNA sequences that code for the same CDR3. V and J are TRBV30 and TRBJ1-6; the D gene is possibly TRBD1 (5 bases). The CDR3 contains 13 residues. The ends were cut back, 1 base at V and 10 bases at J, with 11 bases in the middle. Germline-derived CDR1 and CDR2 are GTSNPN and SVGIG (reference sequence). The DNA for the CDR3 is TGTGCCTGGAGTGGGGGGTGGGGGTCACCCCTCCACTTT. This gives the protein CAWSGGWGSPLHF.

The CDR3 sequence is CATGLGGELFF. CDR3 in DNA: TGTGCGACAGGGCTCGGCGGGGAGCTGTTTTTT. This chain connects TRBV10-3 to TRBJ2-2; 7 bases fit TRBD1. CDR3 length: 11 residues. The germline V gene has CDR1 ENHRY and CDR2 SYGVKD.

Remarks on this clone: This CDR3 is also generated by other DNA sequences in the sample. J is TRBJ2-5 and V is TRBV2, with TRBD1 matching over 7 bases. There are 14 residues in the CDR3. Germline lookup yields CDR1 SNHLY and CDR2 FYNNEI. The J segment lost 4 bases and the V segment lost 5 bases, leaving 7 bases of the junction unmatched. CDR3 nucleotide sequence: TGTGCCAGCAGTCCAGACAGGGCCGGAGAGACCCAGTACTTC. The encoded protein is CASSPDRAGETQYF.

The CDR3 loop is CASKLGQISEAFF. The CDR3 DNA sequence: TGTGCCAGCAAATTGGGACAGATCAGTGAAGCTTTCTTT. The V gene is TRBV2, the J gene TRBJ1-1; 7 bases match TRBD1. Trimming cost V 7 bases and J 7 bases; bases outside gene matches: 9. Germline V CDR1 and CDR2: SNHLY, FYNNEI. The CDR3 is made up of 13 amino acids.

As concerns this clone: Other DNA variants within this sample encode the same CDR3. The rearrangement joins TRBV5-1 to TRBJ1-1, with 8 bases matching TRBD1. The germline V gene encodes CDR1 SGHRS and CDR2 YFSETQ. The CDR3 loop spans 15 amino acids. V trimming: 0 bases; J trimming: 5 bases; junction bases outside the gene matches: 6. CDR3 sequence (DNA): TGCGCCAGCAGCTTGGGTACAGGGGGAACGACTGAAGCTTTCTTT. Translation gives CASSLGTGGTTEAFF.

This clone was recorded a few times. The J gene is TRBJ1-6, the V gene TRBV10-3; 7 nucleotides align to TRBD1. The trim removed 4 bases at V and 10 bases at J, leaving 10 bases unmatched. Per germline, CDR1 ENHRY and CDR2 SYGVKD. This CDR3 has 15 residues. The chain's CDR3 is CAISAGQVVESPLHF. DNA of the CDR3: TGTGCCATCAGTGCTGGACAGGTTGTCGAATCACCCCTCCACTTT.

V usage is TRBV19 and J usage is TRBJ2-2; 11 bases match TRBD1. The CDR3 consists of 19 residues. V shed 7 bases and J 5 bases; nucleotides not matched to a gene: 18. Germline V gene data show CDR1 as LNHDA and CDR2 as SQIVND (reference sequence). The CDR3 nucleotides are TGTGCCAGTACCCTCATCCGGGGATACGGGACAGGGGGGACCGGGGAGCTGTTTTTT. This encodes CASTLIRGYGTGGTGELFF.

The CDR3 loop is CAWRQGGAATNEKLFF. The DNA for the CDR3 is TGTGCCTGGAGGCAGGGGGGAGCGGCAACTAATGAAAAACTGTTTTTT. The gene calls are TRBV30 and TRBJ1-4; TRBD1 matches 7 bases. The CDR3 covers 16 residues. Germline CDR1 GTSNPN, CDR2 SVGIG (reference sequence). J lost 0 bases, V lost 3 bases, and 7 bases had no gene match.

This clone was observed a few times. The CDR3 DNA reads as TGCAGAGCCGGTAGTGGCTACACCTTC. As protein: CRAGSGYTF. The chain carries TRBV20-1 and TRBJ1-2; no clear D. Germline CDR1 is DFQATT and CDR2 is SNEGSKA (reference sequence). The CDR3 has 9 amino acids.

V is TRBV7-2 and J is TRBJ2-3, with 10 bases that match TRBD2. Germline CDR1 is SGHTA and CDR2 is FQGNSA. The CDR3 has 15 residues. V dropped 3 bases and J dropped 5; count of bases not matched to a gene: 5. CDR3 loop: CASSFSGRVGDTQYF. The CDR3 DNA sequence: TGTGCCAGCAGCTTCAGCGGGAGGGTTGGAGATACGCAGTATTTT.

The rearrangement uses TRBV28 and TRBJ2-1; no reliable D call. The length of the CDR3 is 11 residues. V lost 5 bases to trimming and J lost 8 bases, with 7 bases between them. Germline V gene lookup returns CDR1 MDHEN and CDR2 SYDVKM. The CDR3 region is CASSVLDEQFF. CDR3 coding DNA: TGTGCCAGCAGTGTCCTCGATGAGCAGTTCTTC.

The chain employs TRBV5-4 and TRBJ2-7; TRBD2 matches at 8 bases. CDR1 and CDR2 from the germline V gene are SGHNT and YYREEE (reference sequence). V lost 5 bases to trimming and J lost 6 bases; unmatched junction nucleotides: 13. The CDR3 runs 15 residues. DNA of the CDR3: TGTGCCAGCAGTCATGGCGGGGAGCGGGGGATCGAGCAGTACTTC. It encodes CASSHGGERGIEQYF.

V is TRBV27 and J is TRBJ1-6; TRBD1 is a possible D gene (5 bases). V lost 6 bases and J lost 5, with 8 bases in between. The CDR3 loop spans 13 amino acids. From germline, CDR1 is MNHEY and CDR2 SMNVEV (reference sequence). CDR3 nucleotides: TGTGCCAGCAGCGGCAGGGATAATTCACCCCTCCACTTT. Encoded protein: CASSGRDNSPLHF.

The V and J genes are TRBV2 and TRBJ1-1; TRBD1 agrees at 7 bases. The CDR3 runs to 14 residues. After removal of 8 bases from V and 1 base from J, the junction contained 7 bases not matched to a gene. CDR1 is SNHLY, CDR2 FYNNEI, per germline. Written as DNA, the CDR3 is TGTGCCAGCCAGACCGACAGGGCGAACACTGAAGCTTTCTTT. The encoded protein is CASQTDRANTEAFF.

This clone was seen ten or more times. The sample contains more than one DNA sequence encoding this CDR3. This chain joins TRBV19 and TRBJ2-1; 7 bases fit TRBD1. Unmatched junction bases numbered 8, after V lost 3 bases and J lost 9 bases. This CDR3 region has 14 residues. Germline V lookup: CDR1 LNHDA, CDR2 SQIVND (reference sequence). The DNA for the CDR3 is TGTGCCAGTAGTATCAAACAGGGGCTGATTGAGCAGTTCTTC. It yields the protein CASSIKQGLIEQFF.

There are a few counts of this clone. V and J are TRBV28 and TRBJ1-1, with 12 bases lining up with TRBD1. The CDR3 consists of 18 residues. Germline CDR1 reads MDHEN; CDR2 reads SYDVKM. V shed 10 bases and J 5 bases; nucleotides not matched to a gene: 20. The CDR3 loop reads CATDYQLGTGGAGTEAFF. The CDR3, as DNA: TGTGCCACCGATTATCAGTTAGGGACAGGGGGCGCAGGGACTGAAGCTTTCTTT.

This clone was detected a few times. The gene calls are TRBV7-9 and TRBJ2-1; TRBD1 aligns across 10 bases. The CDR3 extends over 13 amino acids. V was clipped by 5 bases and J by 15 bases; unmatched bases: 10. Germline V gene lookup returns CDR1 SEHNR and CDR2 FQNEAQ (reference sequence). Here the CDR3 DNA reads TGTGCCAGCAGCGGGCTAATCGGGACAGGGGTGTTCTTC. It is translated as CASSGLIGTGVFF.

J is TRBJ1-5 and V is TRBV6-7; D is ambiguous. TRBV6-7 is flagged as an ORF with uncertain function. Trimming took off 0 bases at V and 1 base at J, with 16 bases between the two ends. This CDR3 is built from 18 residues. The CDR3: CASSYSYLGEESNQPQHF. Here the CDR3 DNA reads TGTGCCAGCAGTTACTCGTATCTAGGAGAAGAGAGCAATCAGCCCCAGCATTTT.

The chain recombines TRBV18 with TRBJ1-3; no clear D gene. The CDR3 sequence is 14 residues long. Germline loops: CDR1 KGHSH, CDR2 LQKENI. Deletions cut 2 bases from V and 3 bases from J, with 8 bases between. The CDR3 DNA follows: TGTGCCAGCTCACCAGACGTAGGTGGAAACACCATATATTTT. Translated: CASSPDVGGNTIYF.

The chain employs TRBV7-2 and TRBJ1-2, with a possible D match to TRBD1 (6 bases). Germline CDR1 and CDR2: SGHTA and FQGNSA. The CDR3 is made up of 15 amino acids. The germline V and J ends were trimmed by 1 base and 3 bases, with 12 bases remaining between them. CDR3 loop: CASSLVSRGDYGYTF. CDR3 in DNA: TGTGCCAGCAGCTTAGTTAGCAGGGGCGACTATGGCTACACCTTC. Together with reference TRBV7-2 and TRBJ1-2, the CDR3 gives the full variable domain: GAGVSQSPSNKVTEKGKDVELRCDPISGHTALYWYRQSLGQGLEFLIYFQGNSAPDKSGLPSDRFSAERTGGSVSTLTIQRTQQEDSAVYLCASSLVSRGDYGYTFGSGTRLTVV.

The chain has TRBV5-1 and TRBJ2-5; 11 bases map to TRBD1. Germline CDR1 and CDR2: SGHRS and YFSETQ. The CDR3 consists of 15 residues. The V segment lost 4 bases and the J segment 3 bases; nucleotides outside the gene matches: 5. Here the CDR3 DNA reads TGCGCCAGCAGCGGGACAGGGGGGAGAGAAGAGACCCAGTACTTC. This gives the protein CASSGTGGREETQYF.

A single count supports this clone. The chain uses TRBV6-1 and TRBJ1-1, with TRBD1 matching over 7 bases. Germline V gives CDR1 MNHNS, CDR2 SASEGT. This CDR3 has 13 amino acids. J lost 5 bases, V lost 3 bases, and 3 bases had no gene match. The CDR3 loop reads CASSDEGATEAFF. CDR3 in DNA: TGTGCCAGCAGTGACGAGGGGGCAACTGAAGCTTTCTTT.

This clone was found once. The CDR3 loop is CSARSQYEQYF. The CDR3 DNA is TGCAGTGCTAGGAGTCAATACGAGCAGTACTTC. The V and J genes are TRBV20-1 and TRBJ2-7; D remains unclear. Germline values: CDR1 DFQATT, CDR2 SNEGSKA (reference sequence). V was shortened by 3 bases and J by 4 bases, with 7 bases between the two germline ends. CDR3 size: 11 residues.

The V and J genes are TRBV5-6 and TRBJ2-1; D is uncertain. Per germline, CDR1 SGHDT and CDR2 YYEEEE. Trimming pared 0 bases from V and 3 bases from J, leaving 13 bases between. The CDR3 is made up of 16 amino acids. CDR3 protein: CASSLEGFWDYNEQFF. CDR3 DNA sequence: TGTGCCAGCAGCTTGGAAGGGTTTTGGGACTACAATGAGCAGTTCTTC.

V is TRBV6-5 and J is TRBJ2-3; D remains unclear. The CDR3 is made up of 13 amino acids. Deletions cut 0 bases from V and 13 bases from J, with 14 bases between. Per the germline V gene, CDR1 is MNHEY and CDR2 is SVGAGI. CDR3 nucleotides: TGTGCCAGCAGTTACTCGCGAGTAGGCCCGAAGTATTTT. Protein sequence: CASSYSRVGPKYF.

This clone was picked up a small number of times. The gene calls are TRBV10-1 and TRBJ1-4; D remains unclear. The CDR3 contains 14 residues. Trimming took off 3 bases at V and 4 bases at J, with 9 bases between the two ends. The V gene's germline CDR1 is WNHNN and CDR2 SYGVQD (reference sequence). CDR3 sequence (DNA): TGCGCCAGCAGTGACAGGACGGATAATGAAAAACTGTTTTTT. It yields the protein CASSDRTDNEKLFF.

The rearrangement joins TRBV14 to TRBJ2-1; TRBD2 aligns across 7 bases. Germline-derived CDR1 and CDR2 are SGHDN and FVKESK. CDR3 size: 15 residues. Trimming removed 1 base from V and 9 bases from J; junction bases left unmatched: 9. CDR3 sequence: CASSQARGRLLEQFF. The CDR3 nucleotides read TGTGCCAGCAGCCAAGCTCGCGGGAGATTACTTGAGCAGTTCTTC. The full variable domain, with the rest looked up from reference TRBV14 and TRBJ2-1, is EAGVTQFPSHSVIEKGQTVTLRCDPISGHDNLYWYRRVMGKEIKFLLHFVKESKQDESGMPNNRFLAERTGGTYSTLKVQPAELEDSGVYFCASSQARGRLLEQFFGPGTRLTVL.

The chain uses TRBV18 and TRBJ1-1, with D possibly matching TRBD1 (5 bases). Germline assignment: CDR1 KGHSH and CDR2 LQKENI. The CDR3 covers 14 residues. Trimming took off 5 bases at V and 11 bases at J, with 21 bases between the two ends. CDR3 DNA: TGTGCCAGCTCAGACCCAAGGGGCCCCGAGTGGGCTTTCTTT. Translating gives CASSDPRGPEWAFF.

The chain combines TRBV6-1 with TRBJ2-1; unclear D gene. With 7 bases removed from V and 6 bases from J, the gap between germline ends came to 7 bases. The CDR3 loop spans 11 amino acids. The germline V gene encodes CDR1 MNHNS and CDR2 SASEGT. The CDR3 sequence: CASMDVNEQFF. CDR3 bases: TGTGCCAGCATGGACGTCAATGAGCAGTTCTTC.